The rows below give T cell receptor beta chains drawn from one sample of a study of post-analysis software for immune sequencing data. TCRdb used MiXCR to reprocess the PCR reads, holding one entry per CDR3 protein. In the table there are 750,000 to 950,000 distinct CDR3 sequences, under 70% of which are singletons. Sequenced sample: blood. These receptor sequences come from a girl aged 10 to 17 with multiple sclerosis. Both conserved end residues are part of each CDR3. Fields, in order: J gene, V gene, D gene, clone size, CDR3 protein, CDR3 DNA. A D gene is named only where the DNA matches it firmly. Clone size is shown for a subset of rows, as once, few, many or a class of expanded clone.

J gene: TRBJ2-7; V gene: TRBV20-1; D gene: -; clone size: -; CDR3 protein: CSARDGLGPYEQYF; CDR3 DNA: TGCAGTGCTAGGGACGGACTGGGGCCATACGAGCAGTACTTC
J gene: TRBJ1-6; V gene: TRBV10-3; D gene: -; clone size: few; CDR3 protein: CAIQPDWNNSPLHF; CDR3 DNA: TGTGCCATCCAACCGGACTGGAATAATTCACCCCTCCACTTT
J gene: TRBJ2-7; V gene: TRBV12-3/TRBV12-4; D gene: -; clone size: -; CDR3 protein: CASSRTTSSYEQYF; CDR3 DNA: TGTGCCAGCAGTCGGACAACCAGCTCCTACGAGCAGTACTTC
J gene: TRBJ2-7; V gene: TRBV6-5; D gene: -; clone size: few; CDR3 protein: CASSYRQRWRNEQYF; CDR3 DNA: TGTGCCAGCAGTTACCGGCAGAGGTGGCGAAACGAGCAGTACTTC
J gene: TRBJ1-5; V gene: TRBV29-1; D gene: -; clone size: -; CDR3 protein: CSATEGDNQPQHF; CDR3 DNA: TGCAGCGCAACTGAGGGGGATAATCAGCCCCAGCATTTT
J gene: TRBJ2-5; V gene: TRBV27; D gene: TRBD1; clone size: -; CDR3 protein: CASSATGTGRVETQYF; CDR3 DNA: TGTGCCAGCAGTGCTACCGGGACAGGGCGTGTGGAGACCCAGTACTTC
J gene: TRBJ1-6; V gene: TRBV12-3/TRBV12-4; D gene: -; clone size: -; CDR3 protein: CASSFSGGDSPLHF; CDR3 DNA: TGTGCCAGCAGTTTTTCCGGCGGGGATTCACCCCTCCACTTT
J gene: TRBJ1-5; V gene: TRBV15; D gene: -; clone size: -; CDR3 protein: CATSGESQPQHF; CDR3 DNA: TGTGCCACCAGCGGGGAGAGTCAGCCCCAGCATTTT
J gene: TRBJ2-2; V gene: TRBV10-3; D gene: -; clone size: few; CDR3 protein: CAISEARSNTGELFF; CDR3 DNA: TGTGCCATCAGTGAAGCGCGGTCAAACACCGGGGAGCTGTTTTTT
J gene: TRBJ1-1; V gene: TRBV5-1; D gene: -; clone size: -; CDR3 protein: CASSSMGGANTEAFF; CDR3 DNA: TGCGCCAGCAGCTCGATGGGGGGCGCGAACACTGAAGCTTTCTTT